Presented here are 5 T cell receptor beta chains from one specimen sequenced in a study of glioma-infiltrating T cells after dendritic cell vaccination. Data came from immunoSEQ multiplex PCR; TCRdb stores just in-frame clones and leaves some out. This table holds fewer than 65,000 clones, approximately 90% found once. As to time point: after dendritic cell vaccination, including at tumor progression/relapse. The sequencing here drew on blood, taken after dendritic cell vaccination. These receptors all come from a human donor with glioblastoma.

This chain uses TRBV7-6 with TRBJ1-3; D gene unclear. The length of the CDR3 is 15 residues. Trimming cost V 4 bases and J 4 bases, with 14 bases left between them. The germline gives CDR1 SGHVS, CDR2 FNYEAQ. In DNA form, the CDR3 reads TGTGCCAGCAGCTCTAGAAGCGGGTCGGGAAACACCATATATTTT. It is translated as CASSSRSGSGNTIYF.

This clone has just one count. Germline is not matched at one junction end, which may reflect a read error. This chain uses TRBV25-1 with TRBJ2-7; 7 nucleotides agree with TRBD1. In germline, CDR1 is MGHDK, CDR2 SYGVNS. This CDR3 has 11 residues. CDR3 in DNA: TGTGCCAGCAACCCGGGACAGACCTTGTCCTTC. Translated, it gives CASNPGQTLSF.

The chain joins TRBV5-4 to TRBJ1-2, with D perhaps matching TRBD1 (6 bases). Trimming stripped 4 bases from V and 4 bases from J, with 8 bases between. Germline CDR1 and CDR2: SGHNT and YYREEE (reference sequence). The CDR3 is 12 amino acids. DNA for the CDR3: TGTGCCAGCAGCCAGGACAGCTATGGCTACACCTTC. Translated, it gives CASSQDSYGYTF.

The CDR3: CASQPISGENTEAFF. CDR3 nucleotide sequence: TGTGCCTCCCAACCCATTTCGGGGGAGAACACTGAAGCTTTCTTT. The chain joins TRBV10-3 to TRBJ1-1; D possibly corresponds to TRBD1 (5 bases). Germline V CDR1 and CDR2: ENHRY, SYGVKD. The V and J ends lost 11 bases and 1 base respectively, with 20 bases between them. CDR3 length equals 15 residues.

The chain couples TRBV5-6 to TRBJ2-7; 9 nucleotides match TRBD1. There are 14 residues in the CDR3. CDR1 and CDR2 (germline): SGHDT, YYEEEE. V shed 0 bases, J shed 3 bases, and the junction held 1 base outside the gene matches. The CDR3 coding sequence is TGTGCCAGCAGCTTGGTGGGACAGGGCTACGAGCAGTACTTC. Translating it yields CASSLVGQGYEQYF.